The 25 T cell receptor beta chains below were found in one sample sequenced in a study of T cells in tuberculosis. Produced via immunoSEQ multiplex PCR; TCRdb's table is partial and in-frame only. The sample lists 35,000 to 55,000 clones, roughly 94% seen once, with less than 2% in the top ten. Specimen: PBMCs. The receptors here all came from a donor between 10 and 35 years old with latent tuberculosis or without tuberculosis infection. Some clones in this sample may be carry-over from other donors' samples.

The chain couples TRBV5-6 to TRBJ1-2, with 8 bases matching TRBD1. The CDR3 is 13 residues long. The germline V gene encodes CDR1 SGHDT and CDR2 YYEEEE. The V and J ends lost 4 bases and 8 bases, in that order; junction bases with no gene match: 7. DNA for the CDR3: TGTGCCAGCAGCCCTGGACAGGGCGACGGCTACACCTTC. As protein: CASSPGQGDGYTF.

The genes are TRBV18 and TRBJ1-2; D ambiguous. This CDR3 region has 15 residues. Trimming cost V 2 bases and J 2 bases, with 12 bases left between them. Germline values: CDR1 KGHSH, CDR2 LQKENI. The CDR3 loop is CASSPSTDVNYGYTF. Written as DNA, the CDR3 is TGTGCCAGCTCACCAAGTACAGACGTGAACTATGGCTACACCTTC. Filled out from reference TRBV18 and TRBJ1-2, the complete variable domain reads NAGVMQNPRHLVRRRGQEARLRCSPMKGHSHVYWYRQLPEEGLKFMVYLQKENIIDESGMPKERFSAEFPKEGPSILRIQQVVRGDSAAYFCASSPSTDVNYGYTFGSGTRLTVV.

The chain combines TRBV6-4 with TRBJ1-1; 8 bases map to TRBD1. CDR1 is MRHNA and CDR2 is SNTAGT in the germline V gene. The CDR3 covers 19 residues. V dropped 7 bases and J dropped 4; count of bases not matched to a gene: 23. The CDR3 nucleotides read TGTGCCAGCATTCGGGTGGACCCGGACAGGGAGTTTAGTGGCACTGAAGCTTTCTTT. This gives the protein CASIRVDPDREFSGTEAFF.

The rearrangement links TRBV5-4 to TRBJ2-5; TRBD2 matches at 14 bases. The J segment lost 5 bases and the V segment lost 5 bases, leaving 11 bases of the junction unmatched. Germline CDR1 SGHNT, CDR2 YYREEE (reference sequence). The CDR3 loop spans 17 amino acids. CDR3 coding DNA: TGTGCCAGCAGTCGGGGACTAGCGGGAGTGGGCGCCGAGACCCAGTACTTC. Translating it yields CASSRGLAGVGAETQYF.

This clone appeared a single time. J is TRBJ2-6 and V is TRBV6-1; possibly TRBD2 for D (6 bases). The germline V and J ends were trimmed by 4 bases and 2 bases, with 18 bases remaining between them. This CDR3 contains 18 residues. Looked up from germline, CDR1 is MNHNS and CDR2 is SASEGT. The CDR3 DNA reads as TGTGCCAGCAGTGCTCCAAGTGGAGGGCCTCCTGGGGCCAACGTCCTGACTTTC. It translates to CASSAPSGGPPGANVLTF.

The CDR3: CASSLWTSGSYREQFF. CDR3 DNA: TGTGCCAGCAGTTTATGGACTAGCGGGAGTTACCGAGAGCAGTTCTTC. The chain is built from TRBV28 and TRBJ2-1; 12 positions agree with TRBD2. Losses at the gene ends were 0 bases for V and 10 bases for J; bases not matched to a gene: 7. The CDR3 has 16 amino acids. The V gene's germline CDR1 is MDHEN and CDR2 SYDVKM.

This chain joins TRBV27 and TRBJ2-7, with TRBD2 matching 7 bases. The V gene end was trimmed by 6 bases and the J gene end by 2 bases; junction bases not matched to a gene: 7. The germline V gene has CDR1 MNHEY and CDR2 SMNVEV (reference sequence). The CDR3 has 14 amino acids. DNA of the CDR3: TGTGCCAGCAGCTTAGCGGGCAGACCCTACGAGCAGTACTTC. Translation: CASSLAGRPYEQYF.

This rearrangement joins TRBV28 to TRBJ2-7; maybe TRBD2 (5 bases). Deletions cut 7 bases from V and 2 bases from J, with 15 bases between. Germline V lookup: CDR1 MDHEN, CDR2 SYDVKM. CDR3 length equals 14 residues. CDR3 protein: CASTPPGIPYEQYF. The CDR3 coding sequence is TGTGCCAGCACTCCACCGGGGATCCCCTACGAGCAGTACTTC.

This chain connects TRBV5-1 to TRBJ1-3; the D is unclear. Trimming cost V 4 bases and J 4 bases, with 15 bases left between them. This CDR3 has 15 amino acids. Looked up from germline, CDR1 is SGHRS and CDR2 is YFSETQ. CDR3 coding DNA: TGCGCCAGCAGCCCCGGACTGAAACCAGGAAACACCATATATTTT. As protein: CASSPGLKPGNTIYF.

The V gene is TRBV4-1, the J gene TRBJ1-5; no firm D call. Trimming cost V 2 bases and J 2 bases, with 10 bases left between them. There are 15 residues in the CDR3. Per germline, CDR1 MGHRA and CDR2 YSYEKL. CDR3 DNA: TGCGCCAGCAGCCAAAGCGGGTTCCGCAATCAGCCCCAGCATTTT. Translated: CASSQSGFRNQPQHF.

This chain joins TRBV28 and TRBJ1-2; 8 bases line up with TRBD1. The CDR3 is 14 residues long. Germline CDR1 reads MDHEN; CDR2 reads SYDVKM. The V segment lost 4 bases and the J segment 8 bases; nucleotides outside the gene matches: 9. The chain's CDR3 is CASSWRTGPHGYTF. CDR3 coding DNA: TGTGCCAGCAGTTGGAGGACAGGGCCGCACGGCTACACCTTC.

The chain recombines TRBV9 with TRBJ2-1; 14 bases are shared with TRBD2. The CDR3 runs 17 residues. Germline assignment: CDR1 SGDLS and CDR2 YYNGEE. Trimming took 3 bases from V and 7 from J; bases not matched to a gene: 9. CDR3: CASSAGGGTSGSNEQFF. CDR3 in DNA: TGTGCCAGCAGCGCCGGGGGAGGGACTAGCGGGAGTAATGAGCAGTTCTTC.

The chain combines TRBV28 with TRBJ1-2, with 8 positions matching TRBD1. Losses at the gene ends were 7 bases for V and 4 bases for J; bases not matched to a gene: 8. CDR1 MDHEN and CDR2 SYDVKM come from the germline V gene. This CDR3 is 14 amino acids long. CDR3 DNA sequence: TGTGCCAGCAACGAGCAGGGGGCTTTCTATGGCTACACCTTC. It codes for CASNEQGAFYGYTF.

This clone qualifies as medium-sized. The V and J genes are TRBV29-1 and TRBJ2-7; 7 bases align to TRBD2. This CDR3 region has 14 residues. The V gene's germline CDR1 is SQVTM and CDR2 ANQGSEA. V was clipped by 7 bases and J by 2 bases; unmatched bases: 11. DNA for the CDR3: TGCAGCGCCTGGGGGGAGGGCTATACCTACGAGCAGTACTTC. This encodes CSAWGEGYTYEQYF.

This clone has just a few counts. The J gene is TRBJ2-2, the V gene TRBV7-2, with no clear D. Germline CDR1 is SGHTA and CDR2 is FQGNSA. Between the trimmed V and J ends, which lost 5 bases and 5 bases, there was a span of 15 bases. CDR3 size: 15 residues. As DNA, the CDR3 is TGTGCCAGCAGCCCCCGCCGAAGCCTAACCGGGGAGCTGTTTTTT. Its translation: CASSPRRSLTGELFF.

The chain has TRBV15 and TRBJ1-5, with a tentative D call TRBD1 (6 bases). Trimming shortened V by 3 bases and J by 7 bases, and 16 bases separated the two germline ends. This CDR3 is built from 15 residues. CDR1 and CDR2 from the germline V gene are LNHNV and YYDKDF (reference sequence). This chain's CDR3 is CATSRPSPGDQPQHF. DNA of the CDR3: TGTGCCACCAGCAGGCCCTCTCCAGGGGACCAGCCCCAGCATTTT.

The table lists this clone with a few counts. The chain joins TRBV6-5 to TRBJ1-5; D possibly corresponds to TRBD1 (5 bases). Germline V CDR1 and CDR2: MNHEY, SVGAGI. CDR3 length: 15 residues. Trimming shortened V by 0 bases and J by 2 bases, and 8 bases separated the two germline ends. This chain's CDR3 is CASSYSTGGNQPQHF. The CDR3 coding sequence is TGTGCCAGCAGTTACTCGACGGGGGGCAATCAGCCCCAGCATTTT.

The CDR3 region has the DNA TGTGCCACCAGCGGGGCCAGGACAGGGGGACGAGAGACCCAGTACTTC. This encodes CATSGARTGGRETQYF. The chain recombines TRBV15 with TRBJ2-5, with TRBD1 identical over 10 bases. The CDR3 covers 16 residues. CDR1 and CDR2 (germline): LNHNV, YYDKDF (reference sequence). With 5 bases clipped from V and 4 bases from J, the junction kept 10 bases outside the gene matches.

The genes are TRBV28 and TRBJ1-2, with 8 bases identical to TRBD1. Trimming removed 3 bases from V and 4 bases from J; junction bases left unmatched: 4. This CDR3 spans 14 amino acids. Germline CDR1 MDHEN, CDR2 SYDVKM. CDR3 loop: CASSFSGGGYGYTF. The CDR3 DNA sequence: TGTGCCAGCAGTTTCTCAGGGGGCGGCTATGGCTACACCTTC.

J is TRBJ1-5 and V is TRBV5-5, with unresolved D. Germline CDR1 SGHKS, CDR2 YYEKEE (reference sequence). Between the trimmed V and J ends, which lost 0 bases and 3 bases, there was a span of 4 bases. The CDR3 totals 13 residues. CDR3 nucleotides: TGTGCCAGCAGCTTGGCGTCCAATCAGCCCCAGCATTTT. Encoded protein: CASSLASNQPQHF. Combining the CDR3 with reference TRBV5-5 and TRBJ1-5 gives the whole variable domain DAGVTQSPTHLIKTRGQQVTLRCSPISGHKSVSWYQQVLGQGPQFIFQYYEKEERGRGNFPDRFSARQFPNYSSELNVNALLLGDSALYLCASSLASNQPQHFGDGTRLSIL.

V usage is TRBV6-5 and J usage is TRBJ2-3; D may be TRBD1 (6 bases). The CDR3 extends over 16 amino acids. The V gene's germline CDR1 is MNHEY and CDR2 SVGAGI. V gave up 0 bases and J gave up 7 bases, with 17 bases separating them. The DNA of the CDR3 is TGTGCCAGCAGTTACTCGATAGCAACAGGGAGTAATACGCAGTATTTT. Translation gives CASSYSIATGSNTQYF.

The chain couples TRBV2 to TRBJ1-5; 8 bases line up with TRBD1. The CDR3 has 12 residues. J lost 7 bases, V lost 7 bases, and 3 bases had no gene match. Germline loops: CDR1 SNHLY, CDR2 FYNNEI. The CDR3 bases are TGTGCCAGCACGACAGGGGACCAGCCCCAGCATTTT. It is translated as CASTTGDQPQHF.

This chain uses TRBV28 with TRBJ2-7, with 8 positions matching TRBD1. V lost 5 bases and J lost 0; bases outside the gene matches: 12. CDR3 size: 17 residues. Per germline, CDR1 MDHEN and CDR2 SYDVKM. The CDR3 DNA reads TGTGCCAGCAGTCCAGTACAGGGGGTACTAAGCTCCTACGAGCAGTACTTC. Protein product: CASSPVQGVLSSYEQYF.

The CDR3 DNA reads TGTGCCAGCAGTGAACTAACGCTGAGCAATCAGCCCCAGCATTTT. As protein: CASSELTLSNQPQHF. The chain uses TRBV6-1 and TRBJ1-5; D is undetermined. This CDR3 contains 15 residues. V lost 2 bases, J lost 1 base, and 9 bases lay in between. The germline gives CDR1 MNHNS, CDR2 SASEGT.

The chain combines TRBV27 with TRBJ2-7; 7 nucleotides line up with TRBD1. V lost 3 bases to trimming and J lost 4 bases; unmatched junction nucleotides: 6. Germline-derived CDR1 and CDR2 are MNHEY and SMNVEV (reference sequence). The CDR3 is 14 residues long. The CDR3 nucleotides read TGTGCCAGCAGTTTCGAGGGGGCTGGGTACGAGCAGTACTTC. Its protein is CASSFEGAGYEQYF.